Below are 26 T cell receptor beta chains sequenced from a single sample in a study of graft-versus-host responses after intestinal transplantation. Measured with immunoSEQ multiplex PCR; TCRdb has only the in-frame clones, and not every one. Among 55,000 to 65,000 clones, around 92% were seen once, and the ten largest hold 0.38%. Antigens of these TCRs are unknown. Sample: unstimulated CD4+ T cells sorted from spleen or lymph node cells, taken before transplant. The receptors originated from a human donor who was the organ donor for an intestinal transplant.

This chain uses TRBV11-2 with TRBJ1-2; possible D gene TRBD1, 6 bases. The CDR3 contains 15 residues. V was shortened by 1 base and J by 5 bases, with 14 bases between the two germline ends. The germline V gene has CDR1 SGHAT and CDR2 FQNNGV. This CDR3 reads CASSLGGRGLYGYTF. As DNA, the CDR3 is TGTGCCAGCAGCTTAGGGGGGAGGGGGTTGTATGGCTACACCTTC.

The CDR3, as DNA: TGTGCCAGCCAAAGGACAGGCGCTTCCTACAATGAGCAGTTCTTC. It encodes CASQRTGASYNEQFF. V gene TRBV6-1 combines with J gene TRBJ2-1; 7 bases match TRBD1. V shed 8 bases, J shed 1 base, and the junction held 8 bases outside the gene matches. The CDR3 is 15 residues long. Looked up from germline, CDR1 is MNHNS and CDR2 is SASEGT.

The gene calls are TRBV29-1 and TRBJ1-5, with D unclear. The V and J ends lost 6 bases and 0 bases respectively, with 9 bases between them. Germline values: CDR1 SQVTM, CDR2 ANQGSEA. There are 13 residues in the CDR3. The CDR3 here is CSVRGDSNQPQHF. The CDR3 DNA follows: TGCAGCGTCCGGGGAGATAGCAATCAGCCCCAGCATTTT.

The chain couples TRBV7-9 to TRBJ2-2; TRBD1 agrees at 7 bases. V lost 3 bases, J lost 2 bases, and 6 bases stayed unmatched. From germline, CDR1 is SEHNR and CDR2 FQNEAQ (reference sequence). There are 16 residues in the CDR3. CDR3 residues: CASSLGQIRNTGELFF. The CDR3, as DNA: TGTGCCAGCAGCTTGGGACAGATCCGAAACACCGGGGAGCTGTTTTTT. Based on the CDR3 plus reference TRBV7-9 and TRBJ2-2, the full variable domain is DTGVSQNPRHKITKRGQNVTFRCDPISEHNRLYWYRQTLGQGPEFLTYFQNEAQLEKSRLLSDRFSAERPKGSFSTLEIQRTEQGDSAMYLCASSLGQIRNTGELFFGEGSRLTVL.

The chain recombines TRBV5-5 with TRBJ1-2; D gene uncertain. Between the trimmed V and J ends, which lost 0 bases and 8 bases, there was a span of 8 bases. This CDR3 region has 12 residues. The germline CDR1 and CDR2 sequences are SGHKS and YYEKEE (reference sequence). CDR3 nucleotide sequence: TGTGCCAGCAGCTTGGGAGGTACCGGCTACACCTTC. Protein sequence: CASSLGGTGYTF. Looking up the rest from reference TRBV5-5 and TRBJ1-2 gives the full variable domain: DAGVTQSPTHLIKTRGQQVTLRCSPISGHKSVSWYQQVLGQGPQFIFQYYEKEERGRGNFPDRFSARQFPNYSSELNVNALLLGDSALYLCASSLGGTGYTFGSGTRLTVV.

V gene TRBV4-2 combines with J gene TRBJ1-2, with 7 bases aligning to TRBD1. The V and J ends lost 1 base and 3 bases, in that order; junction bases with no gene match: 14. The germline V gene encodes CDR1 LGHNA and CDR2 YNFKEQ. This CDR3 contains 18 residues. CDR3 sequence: CASSQGGTAYRWDYGYTF. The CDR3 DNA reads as TGTGCCAGCAGCCAAGGAGGGACAGCGTACCGTTGGGACTATGGCTACACCTTC.

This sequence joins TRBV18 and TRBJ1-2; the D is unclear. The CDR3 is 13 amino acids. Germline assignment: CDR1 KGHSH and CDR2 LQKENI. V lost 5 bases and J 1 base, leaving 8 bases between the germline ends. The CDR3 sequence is CASSDPVNYGYTF. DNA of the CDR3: TGTGCCAGCTCAGATCCAGTTAACTATGGCTACACCTTC.

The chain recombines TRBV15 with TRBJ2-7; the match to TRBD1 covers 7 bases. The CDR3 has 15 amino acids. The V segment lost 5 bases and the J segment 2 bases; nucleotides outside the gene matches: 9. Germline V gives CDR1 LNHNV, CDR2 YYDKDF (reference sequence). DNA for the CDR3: TGTGCCACCAGCTCTCTCTCAGGGGGTACCTACGAGCAGTACTTC. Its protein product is CATSSLSGGTYEQYF.

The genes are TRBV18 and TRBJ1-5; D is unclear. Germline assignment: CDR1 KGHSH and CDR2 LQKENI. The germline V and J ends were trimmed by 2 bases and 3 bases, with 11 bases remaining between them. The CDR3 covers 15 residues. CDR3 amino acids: CASSPTPADNQPQHF. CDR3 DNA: TGTGCCAGCTCACCAACCCCGGCGGACAATCAGCCCCAGCATTTT.

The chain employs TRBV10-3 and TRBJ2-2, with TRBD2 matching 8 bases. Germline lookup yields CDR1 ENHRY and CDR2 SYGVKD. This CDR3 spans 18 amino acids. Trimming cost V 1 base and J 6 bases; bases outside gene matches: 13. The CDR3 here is CAISEFPGLGAGAGELFF. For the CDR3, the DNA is TGTGCCATCAGTGAGTTCCCGGGACTAGGGGCCGGGGCCGGGGAGCTGTTTTTT.

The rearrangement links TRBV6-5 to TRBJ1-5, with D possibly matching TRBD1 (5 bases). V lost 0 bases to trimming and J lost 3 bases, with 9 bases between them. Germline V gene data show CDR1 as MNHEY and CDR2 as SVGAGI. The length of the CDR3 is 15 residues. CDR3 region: CASSYSGRVNQPQHF. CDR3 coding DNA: TGTGCCAGCAGTTACTCGGGCAGGGTCAATCAGCCCCAGCATTTT.

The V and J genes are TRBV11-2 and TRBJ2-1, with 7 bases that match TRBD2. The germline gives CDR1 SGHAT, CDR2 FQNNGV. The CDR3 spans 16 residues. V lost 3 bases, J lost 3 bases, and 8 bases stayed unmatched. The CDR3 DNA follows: TGTGCCAGCAGCTTGGGAATCAGCGGGGTCTACAATGAGCAGTTCTTC. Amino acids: CASSLGISGVYNEQFF.

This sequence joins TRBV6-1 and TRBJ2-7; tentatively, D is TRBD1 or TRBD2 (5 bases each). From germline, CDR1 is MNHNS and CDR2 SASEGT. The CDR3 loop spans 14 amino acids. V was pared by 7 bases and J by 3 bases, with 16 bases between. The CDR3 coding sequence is TGTGCCAGCATCCGGGGCCCTTCTTACTACGAGCAGTACTTC. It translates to CASIRGPSYYEQYF.

The CDR3 coding sequence is TGTGCCAGCAGCACGGGACTAGCGGCCTACAATGAGCAGTTCTTC. Translated, it gives CASSTGLAAYNEQFF. The J gene is TRBJ2-1, the V gene TRBV7-2; TRBD2 aligns across 11 bases. V was clipped by 5 bases and J by 2 bases; unmatched bases: 2. The CDR3 covers 15 residues. The V gene's germline CDR1 is SGHTA and CDR2 FQGNSA.

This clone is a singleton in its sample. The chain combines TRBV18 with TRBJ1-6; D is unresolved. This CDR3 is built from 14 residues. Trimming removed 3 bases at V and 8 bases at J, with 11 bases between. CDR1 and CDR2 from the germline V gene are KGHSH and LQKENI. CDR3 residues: CASSPRQLDSPLHF. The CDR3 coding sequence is TGTGCCAGCTCACCGAGGCAGCTCGATTCACCCCTCCACTTT.

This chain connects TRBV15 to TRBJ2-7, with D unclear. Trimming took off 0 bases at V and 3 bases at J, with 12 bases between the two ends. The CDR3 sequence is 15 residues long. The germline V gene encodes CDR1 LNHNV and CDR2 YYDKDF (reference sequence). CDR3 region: CATSREIRFHYEQYF. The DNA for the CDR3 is TGTGCCACCAGCAGAGAGATCAGGTTCCACTACGAGCAGTACTTC.

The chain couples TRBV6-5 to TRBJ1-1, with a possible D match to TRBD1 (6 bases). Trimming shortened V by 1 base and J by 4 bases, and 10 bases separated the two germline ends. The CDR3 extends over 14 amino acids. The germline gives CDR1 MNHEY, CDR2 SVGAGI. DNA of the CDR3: TGTGCCAGCAGTTACTTTCCCAGGGGCACTGAAGCTTTCTTT. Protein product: CASSYFPRGTEAFF.

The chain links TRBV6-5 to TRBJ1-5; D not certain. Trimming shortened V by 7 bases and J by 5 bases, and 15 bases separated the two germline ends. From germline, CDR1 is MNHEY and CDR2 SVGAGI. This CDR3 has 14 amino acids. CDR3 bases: TGTGCCAGCACCCCCCGAGGAGGTTATCAGCCCCAGCATTTT. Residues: CASTPRGGYQPQHF.

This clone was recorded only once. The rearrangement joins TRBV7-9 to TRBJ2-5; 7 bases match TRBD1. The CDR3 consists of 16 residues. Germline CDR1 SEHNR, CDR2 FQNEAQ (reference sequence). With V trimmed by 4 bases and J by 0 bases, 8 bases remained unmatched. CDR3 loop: CASSSTGAMYQETQYF. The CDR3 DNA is TGTGCCAGCAGCTCTACAGGGGCGATGTACCAAGAGACCCAGTACTTC.

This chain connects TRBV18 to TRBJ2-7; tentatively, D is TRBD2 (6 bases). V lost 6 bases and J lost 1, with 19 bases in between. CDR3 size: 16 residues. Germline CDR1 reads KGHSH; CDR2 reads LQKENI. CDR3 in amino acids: CASSQRGLGSSYEQYF. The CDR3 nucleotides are TGTGCCAGCTCGCAACGGGGCCTCGGGAGTTCCTACGAGCAGTACTTC.

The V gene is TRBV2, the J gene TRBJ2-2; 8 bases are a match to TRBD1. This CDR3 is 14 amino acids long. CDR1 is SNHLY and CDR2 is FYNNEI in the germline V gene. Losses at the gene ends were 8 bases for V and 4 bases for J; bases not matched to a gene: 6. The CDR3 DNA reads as TGTGCCAGCTGGAGGGACAGGAGCACCGGGGAGCTGTTTTTT. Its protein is CASWRDRSTGELFF.

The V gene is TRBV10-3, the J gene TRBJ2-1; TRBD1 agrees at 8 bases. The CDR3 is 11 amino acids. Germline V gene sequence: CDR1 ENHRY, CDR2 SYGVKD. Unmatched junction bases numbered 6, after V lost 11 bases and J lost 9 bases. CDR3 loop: CASQGAGEQFF. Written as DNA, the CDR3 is TGTGCCTCTCAGGGGGCTGGTGAGCAGTTCTTC.

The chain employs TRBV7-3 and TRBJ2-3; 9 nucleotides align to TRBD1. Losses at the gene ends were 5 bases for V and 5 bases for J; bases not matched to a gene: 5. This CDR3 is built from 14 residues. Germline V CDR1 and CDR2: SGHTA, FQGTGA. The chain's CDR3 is CASSPDRGQDTQYF. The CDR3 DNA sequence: TGTGCCAGCAGCCCGGACAGGGGACAAGATACGCAGTATTTT. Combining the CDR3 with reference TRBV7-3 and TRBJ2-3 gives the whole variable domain GAGVSQTPSNKVTEKGKYVELRCDPISGHTALYWYRQSLGQGPEFLIYFQGTGAADDSGLPNDRFFAVRPEGSVSTLKIQRTERGDSAVYLCASSPDRGQDTQYFGPGTRLTVL.

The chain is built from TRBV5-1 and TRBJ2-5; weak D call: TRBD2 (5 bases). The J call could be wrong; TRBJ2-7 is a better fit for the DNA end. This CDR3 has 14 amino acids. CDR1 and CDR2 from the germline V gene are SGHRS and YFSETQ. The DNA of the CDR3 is TGCGCCAGCAGCTTGGCCTTTGAGGCGGGCGAGCAGTACTTC. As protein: CASSLAFEAGEQYF.

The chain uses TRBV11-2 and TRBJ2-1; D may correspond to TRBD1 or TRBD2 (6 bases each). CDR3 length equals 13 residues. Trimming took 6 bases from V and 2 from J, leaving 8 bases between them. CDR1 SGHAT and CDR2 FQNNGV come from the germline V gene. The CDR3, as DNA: TGTGCCAGCAGTGGGGGGCCCTACAATGAGCAGTTCTTC. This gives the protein CASSGGPYNEQFF. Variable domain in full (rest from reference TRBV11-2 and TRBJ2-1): EAGVAQSPRYKIIEKRQSVAFWCNPISGHATLYWYQQILGQGPKLLIQFQNNGVVDDSQLPKDRFSAERLKGVDSTLKIQPAKLEDSAVYLCASSGGPYNEQFFGPGTRLTVL.

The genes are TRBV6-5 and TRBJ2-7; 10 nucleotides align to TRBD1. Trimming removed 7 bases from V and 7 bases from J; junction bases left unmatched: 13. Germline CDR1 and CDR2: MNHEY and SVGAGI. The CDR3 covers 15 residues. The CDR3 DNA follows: TGTGCCAGCACCCTCCGGGACAGGGGTGAAGGGGAGCAGTACTTC. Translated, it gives CASTLRDRGEGEQYF.